Listed below are T cell receptor beta chains from one sample, sequenced in a study of OX40 agonist ivuxolimab in advanced cancers. Sequenced by immunoSEQ multiplex PCR; TCRdb stores in-frame clones only, minus some. The table lists approximately 47,000 clones, around 90% of them singletons, with under 55% in the top ten. The material sequenced was CD4+ or CD8+ T cells sorted from blood, taken in a trial of the OX40 agonist ivuxolimab. These receptor sequences come from an adult with an advanced solid tumor such as melanoma, head and neck, liver or kidney cancer. Both conserved end residues are part of each CDR3. D genes are given only for firm matches. A clone size is listed for some rows: how often the clone was seen (once, few, many), or a class if it is expanded.

J	size	D	V	DNA	CDR3
TRBJ2-5	-	-	TRBV4-3	TGCGCCAGCAGCCAAGAGGGCGGGGGCCGAGGGGAGACCCAGTACTTC	CASSQEGGGRGETQYF
TRBJ1-6	-	TRBD1	TRBV28	TGTGCCAGCAGTTCCTACCAGGGGGAGTATAATTCACCCCTCCACTTT	CASSSYQGEYNSPLHF
TRBJ1-2	-	-	TRBV5-8	TGTGCCAGCAGATTGATACCGAAGGAAGGCTACACCTTC	CASRLIPKEGYTF
TRBJ2-4	-	-	TRBV27	TGTGCCAGCAGTCCCTTCGGGAGAGCCAAAAACATTCAGTACTTC	CASSPFGRAKNIQYF
TRBJ2-3	-	-	TRBV30	TGTGCCGGCTTCACAGATACGCAGTATTTT	CAGFTDTQYF
TRBJ2-1	-	TRBD1	TRBV30	TGTGCCTGGGACGGACAGGGAAAAGAGCAGTTCTTC	CAWDGQGKEQFF
TRBJ1-4	few	-	TRBV30	TGTGCCTGGAGTGGAGTAAGAGCAACTAATGAAAAACTGTTTTTT	CAWSGVRATNEKLFF
TRBJ1-2	-	-	TRBV14	TGTGCCAGCGGCGCAGGTGACTTTAAAGGCTACACCTTC	CASGAGDFKGYTF
TRBJ1-4	once	-	TRBV7-3	TGTGCCAGCAGTCCCACGGGTGCAACTAATGAAAAACTGTTTTTT	CASSPTGATNEKLFF
TRBJ1-3	once	TRBD1	TRBV2	TGTGCCAGCAGGGGGGTCCCGGGACAGGGGTCCGGAGGCTCTGGAAACACCATATATTTT	CASRGVPGQGSGGSGNTIYF
TRBJ1-5	-	TRBD1	TRBV9	TGTGCCAGCAGCGTAGGGGCAGGGGGAGGACAGCCCCAGCATTTT	CASSVGAGGGQPQHF
TRBJ2-3	-	TRBD2	TRBV25-1	TGTGCCAGCAGTGAATTTGCTAGCGGGGGGGCAGATACGCAGTATTTT	CASSEFASGGADTQYF
TRBJ1-2	-	-	TRBV4-1	TGCGCCAGCAGCCACCGGGGCCAGGCCTATGGCTACACCTTC	CASSHRGQAYGYTF
TRBJ2-3	-	TRBD2	TRBV2	TGTGCCAGCAGCGGAACTCTAGCGGGGGGAACAGATACGCAGTATTTT	CASSGTLAGGTDTQYF
TRBJ1-2	-	TRBD1	TRBV28	TGTGCCAGCAGATCACAGGGGTCTAACTATGGCTACACCTTC	CASRSQGSNYGYTF
TRBJ2-3	-	-	TRBV28	TGTGCCAGCAGTTTAAGGGGTGGAGAAGAAGATACGCAGTATTTT	CASSLRGGEEDTQYF
TRBJ1-4	-	TRBD1	TRBV19	TGTGCCAGTAGTCCTGACAGGGCCCTCCATCCAACTAATGAAAAACTGTTTTTT	CASSPDRALHPTNEKLFF
TRBJ2-7	-	TRBD1	TRBV30	TGTGCCTGGCGAGTAGGGGGCGGCTCCTACGAGCAGTACTTC	CAWRVGGGSYEQYF
TRBJ1-3	-	-	TRBV28	TGTGCCAGCAGTTTGCGGCGCCGGGGAAACACCATATATTTT	CASSLRRRGNTIYF
TRBJ1-5	-	TRBD1	TRBV6-5	TGTGCCAGCAGTGACAGGGGGCTTCATCAGCCCCAGCATTTT	CASSDRGLHQPQHF
TRBJ1-6	-	-	TRBV5-5	TGTGCCAGCAGCTTGGCAGGGGACCGGAGCTCCTATAATTCACCCCTCCACTTT	CASSLAGDRSSYNSPLHF
TRBJ2-1	-	-	TRBV7-8	TGTGCCAGCAGCTTAGTAGGGGGTAGCTCCTACAATGAGCAGTTCTTC	CASSLVGGSSYNEQFF
TRBJ2-2	once	TRBD2	TRBV28	TGTGCCAGCAACGAGCGGGGGGTACTGAAGGGCGGGGAGCTGTTTTTT	CASNERGVLKGGELFF
TRBJ2-1	-	-	TRBV9	TGTGCCAGCTCCCATCAGGGGAACTCCTACAATGAGCAGTTCTTC	CASSHQGNSYNEQFF
TRBJ1-6	-	-	TRBV7-9	TGTGCCAGCAGCTTTGGGGACTCACCCCTCCACTTT	CASSFGDSPLHF
TRBJ2-4	-	-	TRBV28	TGTGCCAGCAGGGTAACCGGACTAGGGGGAAACATTCAGTACTTC	CASRVTGLGGNIQYF
TRBJ2-5	once	TRBD2	TRBV10-3	TGTGCCATCAGACCTAGCGGGGAGACCCAGTACTTC	CAIRPSGETQYF
TRBJ2-3	-	-	TRBV5-6	TGTGCCAGCAGCTTGAGAGGGTTGGCAGATACGCAGTATTTT	CASSLRGLADTQYF
TRBJ2-1	-	TRBD2	TRBV9	TGTGCCAGCAGCGCCAGCGGGGGACACAATGAGCAGTTCTTC	CASSASGGHNEQFF
TRBJ2-2	-	-	TRBV18	TGTGCCAGCTCACTGTCGAGGGCCGCGAACACCGGGGAGCTGTTTTTT	CASSLSRAANTGELFF
TRBJ1-2	-	TRBD1	TRBV19	TGTGCCAGTAGTGTTAACACCGGGACAGACTATGGCTACACCTTC	CASSVNTGTDYGYTF
TRBJ1-2	-	TRBD1	TRBV5-8	TGTGCCAGCAGCTCAGGGACAGGGGTCGGCTACACCTTC	CASSSGTGVGYTF